This T cell receptor beta chain came from a study of response to subunit inactivated influenza vaccine. Whole-study results and caveats: Each seasonal influenza vaccination recruits few new T cells, the authors suggested.

CDR1 and CDR2 (germline): SGHAT, FQNNGV. CDR3 length equals 15 residues. Losses at the gene ends were 5 bases for V and 9 bases for J; bases not matched to a gene: 12. This clonotype has a handful of counts. The antigen remains undetermined. MiXCR, run by TCRdb on the RT-PCR reads, gives a single entry per CDR3 protein. The sample includes 490,000 or so distinct CDR3 sequences, about 7.6% of them seen just once. The TCR originated in a man between 50 and 70 years old who received an inactivated influenza vaccine. Sequencing used PBMCs from blood, obtained less than 30 months after vaccination. The rearrangement links TRBV11-2 to TRBJ2-1; 8 bases are shared with TRBD2. DNA for the CDR3: TGTGCCAGCAGCCCGAGGCGGGAGGCCGGGGGTGAGCAGTTCTTC. Protein sequence: CASSPRREAGGEQFF.